This passage covers 7 T cell receptor beta chains from one sample sequenced in a study of blood T cell repertoires in COVID-19. Sequencing was performed with immunoSEQ multiplex PCR; in TCRdb, only in-frame clones are kept and a portion is missing. The table lists fewer than 300,000 clones, about 85% of them singletons, with 0.87% in the top ten. Sequenced sample: peripheral blood. The receptor set was obtained from a human donor with COVID-19, enrolled during active disease. The donor label of this sample is uncertain.

The chain carries TRBV15 and TRBJ2-1; TRBD2 matches 7 bases. This CDR3 is built from 15 residues. Germline V gene lookup returns CDR1 LNHNV and CDR2 YYDKDF (reference sequence). With 3 bases clipped from V and 5 bases from J, the junction kept 7 bases outside the gene matches. In nucleotides, the CDR3 is TGTGCCACCAGCAGTCCAAGCGGGGCCAACAATGAGCAGTTCTTC. Protein product: CATSSPSGANNEQFF.

The chain has TRBV20-1 and TRBJ1-2, with D possibly being TRBD1 (5 bases). The V gene lost 5 bases and the J gene lost 4 bases, with 8 bases spanning the gap. The germline CDR1 and CDR2 sequences are DFQATT and SNEGSKA (reference sequence). This CDR3 has 11 residues. CDR3 DNA: TGCAGTGCTTCCGGGGGCTATGGCTACACCTTC. The encoded protein is CSASGGYGYTF.

This clone was recorded only once. The chain uses TRBV28 and TRBJ1-2; 12 bases line up with TRBD1. There are 14 residues in the CDR3. V was clipped by 10 bases and J by 8 bases; unmatched bases: 11. Germline V gene data show CDR1 as MDHEN and CDR2 as SYDVKM. CDR3 region: CAIAWDRGREGYTF. Written as DNA, the CDR3 is TGTGCCATTGCCTGGGACAGGGGGCGGGAGGGCTACACCTTC.

Only one count was recorded for this clone. This chain joins TRBV11-2 and TRBJ2-1; 11 nucleotides line up with TRBD2. Germline CDR1 reads SGHAT; CDR2 reads FQNNGV. V was pared by 5 bases and J by 4 bases, with 10 bases of the junction left unmatched. The length of the CDR3 is 17 residues. CDR3: CASSRWLAGGSYNEQFF. DNA for the CDR3: TGTGCCAGCAGCCGCTGGCTAGCGGGAGGATCATACAATGAGCAGTTCTTC.

V is TRBV5-4 and J is TRBJ1-2; the match to TRBD1 covers 8 bases. CDR3 length equals 13 residues. Germline V CDR1 and CDR2: SGHNT, YYREEE (reference sequence). Losses at the gene ends were 4 bases for V and 14 bases for J; bases not matched to a gene: 13. The CDR3 nucleotides read TGTGCCAGCAGCACCCAAGCCGGACAGGGCGGAACCTTC. Protein sequence: CASSTQAGQGGTF.

The gene calls are TRBV29-1 and TRBJ2-2, with TRBD2 matching over 9 bases. This CDR3 contains 13 residues. The germline CDR1 and CDR2 sequences are SQVTM and ANQGSEA. J was trimmed by 1 base and V by 7 bases; bases with no gene match: 1. CDR3 amino acids: CSGTSENTGELFF. The CDR3 coding sequence is TGCAGCGGGACTAGCGAGAACACCGGGGAGCTGTTTTTT.

The chain joins TRBV6-2 or TRBV6-3 to TRBJ2-1; TRBD2 matches at 13 bases. J gave up 7 bases and V 6 bases, and 24 bases lay outside the gene matches. Germline V gene sequence: CDR1 MNHEY, CDR2 SVGEGT. The CDR3 covers 21 residues. The CDR3 is CASSAGFGGSETSGRLNEQFF. Here the CDR3 DNA reads TGTGCCAGCAGCGCCGGCTTTGGTGGTTCTGAGACTAGCGGGAGGTTGAATGAGCAGTTCTTC.